The 20 T cell receptor beta chains listed next were all sequenced from one sample in a study of T-cell memory formation after mild COVID-19. TCRdb redid the calling of the 5' RACE reads with MiXCR, one entry per CDR3 protein. Here the sample spans 200,000 to 250,000 distinct CDR3 sequences, about a sixth being singletons. The source material was PBMCs or a T cell subset sorted from them (not recorded which). These receptors were collected from a man between 18 and 29 years old who had mild COVID-19 (a few samples of this study predate the infection). Cell type and time point are not known.

The genes are TRBV14 and TRBJ2-1; 12 nucleotides line up with TRBD1. The V segment lost 2 bases and the J segment 6 bases; nucleotides outside the gene matches: 5. The CDR3 sequence is 16 residues long. Germline V gene sequence: CDR1 SGHDN, CDR2 FVKESK. Here the CDR3 reads CASSQRGTGGFNEQFF. The CDR3 DNA reads as TGTGCCAGCAGCCAACGTGGGACAGGGGGCTTCAATGAGCAGTTCTTC.

The rearrangement links TRBV9 to TRBJ1-1, with a possible D match to TRBD1 (6 bases). Trimming removed 3 bases at V and 2 bases at J, with 17 bases between. The germline gives CDR1 SGDLS, CDR2 YYNGEE. The CDR3 contains 16 residues. DNA for the CDR3: TGTGCCAGCAGCGGGGGGCAGGGAACGTCTAACACTGAAGCTTTCTTT. As protein: CASSGGQGTSNTEAFF.

This clonotype has a handful of counts. This sequence joins TRBV12-3 or TRBV12-4 and TRBJ2-5, with TRBD1 matching over 8 bases. The ends lost 3 bases at V and 5 bases at J; junction bases unmatched: 11. CDR3 length: 16 residues. The CDR3 DNA sequence: TGTGCCAGCAGTTTCGGACAGGGCTCTATGGGGGAGACCCAGTACTTC. It encodes CASSFGQGSMGETQYF.

The chain uses TRBV7-9 and TRBJ2-7; 8 bases agree with TRBD2. The germline V gene has CDR1 SEHNR and CDR2 FQNEAQ (reference sequence). The CDR3 has 16 residues. J was trimmed by 2 bases and V by 5 bases; bases with no gene match: 11. The CDR3 sequence is CASSQLAGGVPYEQYF. The CDR3 coding sequence is TGTGCCAGCAGCCAATTGGCCGGGGGGGTCCCCTACGAGCAGTACTTC.

A few counts support this clonotype. This CDR3 reads CSVHLPSTDTQYF. As DNA, the CDR3 is TGCAGCGTTCACCTTCCTAGCACAGATACGCAGTATTTT. V gene TRBV29-1 combines with J gene TRBJ2-3; D uncertain. Germline assignment: CDR1 SQVTM and CDR2 ANQGSEA. The CDR3 is made up of 13 amino acids. Deletions cut 5 bases from V and 0 bases from J, with 9 bases between.

This clonotype has just a few counts. This chain uses TRBV5-1 with TRBJ1-1; D not certain. The CDR3 has 14 amino acids. Germline CDR1 reads SGHRS; CDR2 reads YFSETQ. V lost 8 bases and J 1 base, leaving 15 bases between the germline ends. The CDR3 DNA reads TGCGCCAGTCAAGCTACAGTCGAGAACACTGAAGCTTTCTTT. It codes for CASQATVENTEAFF.

The rearrangement joins TRBV5-6 to TRBJ2-4; 9 nucleotides line up with TRBD1. The CDR3 is 14 amino acids. Germline CDR1 and CDR2: SGHDT and YYEEEE. V trimming: 5 bases; J trimming: 8 bases; junction bases outside the gene matches: 8. CDR3 sequence: CASRSRDRDYIQYF. CDR3 nucleotide sequence: TGTGCCAGCAGGTCGAGGGACAGGGATTACATTCAGTACTTC.

This chain uses TRBV5-6 with TRBJ2-3; weak D call: TRBD2 (6 bases). From germline, CDR1 is SGHDT and CDR2 YYEEEE. The CDR3 sequence is 15 residues long. Trimming pared 0 bases from V and 4 bases from J, leaving 12 bases between. In nucleotides, the CDR3 is TGTGCCAGCAGCTTGGACCAGGGAGGTTCAGATACGCAGTATTTT. Translated: CASSLDQGGSDTQYF.

This clonotype was seen many times. V gene TRBV7-9 combines with J gene TRBJ2-2, with D perhaps TRBD2 (6 bases). The CDR3 has 15 residues. Germline V gives CDR1 SEHNR, CDR2 FQNEAQ (reference sequence). V was shortened by 3 bases and J by 2 bases, with 10 bases between the two germline ends. CDR3: CASSFWGLNTGELFF. CDR3 bases: TGTGCCAGCAGCTTTTGGGGACTTAACACCGGGGAGCTGTTTTTT.

This clonotype occurred many times. The J gene is TRBJ2-3, the V gene TRBV11-2; 8 bases match TRBD2. The CDR3 sequence is 15 residues long. CDR1 is SGHAT and CDR2 is FQNNGV in the germline V gene. The V and J ends lost 5 bases and 4 bases, in that order; junction bases with no gene match: 8. This CDR3 is CASSLSGLDSDTQYF. The CDR3, as DNA: TGTGCCAGCAGCCTCTCGGGACTAGATTCAGATACGCAGTATTTT. The whole variable domain, filled in from reference TRBV11-2 and TRBJ2-3, reads EAGVAQSPRYKIIEKRQSVAFWCNPISGHATLYWYQQILGQGPKLLIQFQNNGVVDDSQLPKDRFSAERLKGVDSTLKIQPAKLEDSAVYLCASSLSGLDSDTQYFGPGTRLTVL.

This clonotype appeared a few times. The chain is built from TRBV4-3 and TRBJ1-5; perhaps TRBD1 as D (6 bases). V dropped 11 bases and J dropped 5 bases, with 19 bases sitting between them. The germline gives CDR1 LGHNA, CDR2 YSLEER. The CDR3 is 14 residues long. The CDR3 DNA reads as TGCGCCCTCAGCCGATTACAGGGAGATCAGCCCCAGCATTTT. Protein sequence: CALSRLQGDQPQHF.

V and J are TRBV5-1 and TRBJ1-2, with D perhaps matching TRBD1 (5 bases). Germline loops: CDR1 SGHRS, CDR2 YFSETQ. This CDR3 is 13 amino acids long. V lost 2 bases and J lost 3, with 8 bases in between. The CDR3 sequence is CASSLGEHYGYTF. The CDR3 DNA reads TGCGCCAGCAGCTTAGGGGAACACTATGGCTACACCTTC.

The chain joins TRBV11-3 to TRBJ2-1; D remains ambiguous. The germline V gene encodes CDR1 SGHNT and CDR2 YENEEA. This CDR3 contains 13 residues. Trimming cost V 1 base and J 7 bases, with 8 bases left between them. The chain's CDR3 is CASSLASENEQFF. The CDR3 DNA sequence: TGTGCCAGCAGCTTAGCGTCTGAAAATGAGCAGTTCTTC. Full variable domain (rest looked up from reference TRBV11-3 and TRBJ2-1): EAGVVQSPRYKIIEKKQPVAFWCNPISGHNTLYWYLQNLGQGPELLIRYENEEAVDDSQLPKDRFSAERLKGVDSTLKIQPAELGDSAVYLCASSLASENEQFFGPGTRLTVL.

This clonotype was counted a few times. The rearrangement links TRBV5-1 to TRBJ2-3; tentatively, D is TRBD1 (6 bases). Germline lookup yields CDR1 SGHRS and CDR2 YFSETQ. The V and J ends lost 3 bases and 1 base respectively, with 12 bases between them. The CDR3 loop spans 15 amino acids. The CDR3 here is CASSSQGRGTDTQYF. In DNA, the CDR3 is TGCGCCAGCAGCTCACAGGGCCGTGGCACAGATACGCAGTATTTT.

The chain joins TRBV6-5 to TRBJ2-1; TRBD2 is a possible D gene (6 bases). This CDR3 has 13 amino acids. V lost 6 bases and J lost 9, with 15 bases in between. Looked up from germline, CDR1 is MNHEY and CDR2 is SVGAGI. The CDR3 reads CASRAYTSTEQFF. In DNA form, the CDR3 reads TGTGCCAGCAGGGCCTACACTAGCACTGAGCAGTTCTTC.

V usage is TRBV5-1 and J usage is TRBJ1-2, with 10 nucleotides matching TRBD1. CDR3 length equals 14 residues. From germline, CDR1 is SGHRS and CDR2 YFSETQ. V shed 3 bases and J 7 bases; nucleotides not matched to a gene: 6. The CDR3 DNA follows: TGCGCCAGCAGCTCTACCGGGACAGGGGCTGGCTACACCTTC. Protein sequence: CASSSTGTGAGYTF.

The rearrangement joins TRBV6-5 to TRBJ1-2; possible D gene TRBD1, 6 bases. The CDR3 has 16 residues. The V end lost 2 bases, the J end lost 3 bases, and 16 bases lay between the germline ends. Germline CDR1 reads MNHEY; CDR2 reads SVGAGI. The CDR3 DNA follows: TGTGCCAGCAGTTACCCACAGGGTAAATCGGACTATGGCTACACCTTC. Protein: CASSYPQGKSDYGYTF.

This chain links TRBV5-6 with TRBJ2-7; D not resolved. The CDR3 length is 13 residues. The germline V gene encodes CDR1 SGHDT and CDR2 YYEEEE. Trimming removed 3 bases at V and 7 bases at J, with 14 bases between. The CDR3 region is CASSSETIGEQYV. The CDR3 DNA reads as TGTGCCAGCAGCTCAGAAACGATAGGAGAGCAGTACGTC.

This clonotype was observed a few times. This rearrangement joins TRBV6-2 or TRBV6-3 to TRBJ2-7, with D hard to call. Germline V gene sequence: CDR1 MNHEY, CDR2 SVGEGT. With 6 bases removed from V and 7 bases from J, the gap between germline ends came to 10 bases. The CDR3 extends over 11 amino acids. The CDR3 DNA follows: TGTGCCAGCAGGGGGATAAGGGAGCAGTACGTC. Translation: CASRGIREQYV.

This clonotype was detected only a few times. The CDR3 DNA reads as TGCGCCAGCAGCCGCGTACTAGCGGGGGAAACCGGGGAGCTGTTTTTT. Residues: CASSRVLAGETGELFF. The V gene is TRBV4-3, the J gene TRBJ2-2, with 11 bases matching TRBD2. The V gene's germline CDR1 is LGHNA and CDR2 YSLEER. CDR3 length equals 16 residues. V was clipped by 4 bases and J by 5 bases; unmatched bases: 6.